A selection of T cell receptor beta chains follows, all from one sample in a study of pediatric ulcerative colitis. Measured with immunoSEQ multiplex PCR; TCRdb has only the in-frame clones, and not every one. The sample lists 20,000 or so clones; about 71% were seen once. Material: gut tissue. The receptors shown here come from a boy between 10 and 17 years old with severe ulcerative colitis. Both conserved end residues are part of each CDR3. D genes are given only for firm matches. Some rows have no size entry. The others give once, few or many, or a class for an expanded clone.

TRBJ1-3 | - | TRBV5-4 | - | TGTGCCAGCAGCTTAGGCCAGCACTCTGGAAACACCATATATTTT | CASSLGQHSGNTIYF
TRBJ2-7 | - | TRBV7-2 | - | TGTGCCAGCAGCTTGGTTGGGAGGCCCGCCTACGAGCAGTACTTC | CASSLVGRPAYEQYF
TRBJ1-5 | few | TRBV6-1 | - | TGTGCCAGCATTCCGGGAGGGGCTAGCAATCAGCCCCAGCATTTT | CASIPGGASNQPQHF
TRBJ1-4 | - | TRBV4-3 | TRBD1 | TGCGCCAGCAGCCAAAAGGGACAGTCGAATGAAAAACTGTTTTTT | CASSQKGQSNEKLFF
TRBJ2-5 | - | TRBV2 | - | TGTGCCAGCAGTGTGGGGGAGACCCAGTACTTC | CASSVGETQYF
TRBJ2-3 | - | TRBV7-9 | - | TGTGCCAGCACGGTAACTGATACGCAGTATTTT | CASTVTDTQYF
TRBJ2-1 | - | TRBV2 | TRBD2 | TGTGCCAGCTCAAGGACAGGAACTAGCGGGGGAGCTTACAATGAGCAGTTCTTC | CASSRTGTSGGAYNEQFF
TRBJ1-5 | - | TRBV2 | - | TGTGCCAGCGGAGTCATAAAAAGGAATCAGCCCCAGCATTTT | CASGVIKRNQPQHF
TRBJ1-2 | - | TRBV29-1 | TRBD1 | TGCAGCGTTGCAGGGGGCGCAGATGGCTACACCTTC | CSVAGGADGYTF
TRBJ1-3 | - | TRBV5-4 | - | TGTGCCAGCAGCCCAATGGGACCTGGAAACACCATATATTTT | CASSPMGPGNTIYF
TRBJ2-1 | - | TRBV5-1 | - | TGCGCCAGCACCCTGGAGGAGGGGGTGACGTACAATGAGCAGTTCTTC | CASTLEEGVTYNEQFF
TRBJ1-3 | - | TRBV7-3 | - | TGTGCCAGCAGCCCTGGGACGCTAGGGGAGAACACCATATATTTT | CASSPGTLGENTIYF
TRBJ1-6 | - | TRBV5-4 | - | TGTGCCAGCAGCTTAGGGGATACACCCCTCCACTTT | CASSLGDTPLHF